This T cell receptor beta chain was recovered during a study of STAT3 mutations in large granular lymphocyte leukemia. Per germline, CDR1 MGHDK and CDR2 SYGVNS. Trimming cost V 3 bases and J 4 bases, with 18 bases left between them. CDR3 length: 16 residues. General study points: In several patients, dominant TCR clone burden exceeded STAT3 mutant burden, suggesting STAT3 mutation arose secondarily. Every T-cell large granular lymphocyte leukemia patient had at least one immunodominant TCR beta clonotype.

On this clone itself: The antigen is unknown.

Assay: immunoSEQ multiplex PCR; the TCRdb copy retains only in-frame clones and omits some. There are 17,000 or so clones in the sample; roughly 81% occur only once, and 8.5% to 10% lies in the top ten. The chain recombines TRBV25-1 with TRBJ1-1, with D unclear. This clonotype was sampled from a man aged 50 or older with T-cell large granular lymphocyte leukemia. Some clones in this sample may be carry-over from other donors' samples. The source material was peripheral blood mononuclear cells. The CDR3 nucleotides read TGTGCCAGCAGTGATCCTCGCAAGTCGGAGGGCACTGAAGCTTTCTTT. Protein sequence: CASSDPRKSEGTEAFF.